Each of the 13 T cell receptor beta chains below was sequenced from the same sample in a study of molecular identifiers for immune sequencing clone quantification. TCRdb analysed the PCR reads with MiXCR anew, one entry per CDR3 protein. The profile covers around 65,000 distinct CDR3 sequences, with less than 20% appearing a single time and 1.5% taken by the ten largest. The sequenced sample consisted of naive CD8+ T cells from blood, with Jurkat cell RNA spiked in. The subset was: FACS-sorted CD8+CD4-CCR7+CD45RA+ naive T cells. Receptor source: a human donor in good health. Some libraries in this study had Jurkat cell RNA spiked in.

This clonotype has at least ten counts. The chain's CDR3 is CASSLDSRNEQFF. The CDR3 nucleotides are TGCGCCAGCAGCCTGGATAGCCGGAATGAGCAGTTCTTC. The rearrangement uses TRBV5-1 and TRBJ2-1; D unresolved. The CDR3 length is 13 residues. Trimming stripped 4 bases from V and 7 bases from J, with 12 bases between. Germline V gene sequence: CDR1 SGHRS, CDR2 YFSETQ.

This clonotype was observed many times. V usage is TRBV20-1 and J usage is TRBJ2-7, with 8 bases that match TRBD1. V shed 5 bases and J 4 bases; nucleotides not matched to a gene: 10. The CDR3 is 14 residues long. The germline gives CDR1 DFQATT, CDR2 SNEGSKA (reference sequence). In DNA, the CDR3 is TGCAGTGCTGCGAAACCGGGACAGGCTTACGAGCAGTACTTC. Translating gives CSAAKPGQAYEQYF.

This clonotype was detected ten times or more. The CDR3 nucleotides are TGCAGTGCTAGAGATCGGGAGCCCGAAAACATTCAGTACTTC. Amino acids: CSARDREPENIQYF. The chain couples TRBV20-1 to TRBJ2-4; tentatively, D is TRBD2 (6 bases). Germline V gives CDR1 DFQATT, CDR2 SNEGSKA (reference sequence). With 0 bases removed from V and 5 bases from J, the gap between germline ends came to 11 bases. CDR3 length equals 14 residues.

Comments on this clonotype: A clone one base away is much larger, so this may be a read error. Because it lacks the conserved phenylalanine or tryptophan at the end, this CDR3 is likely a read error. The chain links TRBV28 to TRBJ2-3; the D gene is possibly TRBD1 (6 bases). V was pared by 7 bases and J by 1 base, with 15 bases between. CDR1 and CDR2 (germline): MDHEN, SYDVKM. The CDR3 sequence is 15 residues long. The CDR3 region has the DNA TGTGCCAGCACTATAGGGGGACCGGGCACAGATACGCAGTATCTT. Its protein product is CASTIGGPGTDTQYL.

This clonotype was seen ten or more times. Here the CDR3 DNA reads TGTGCCAGCAGTGAAGCGCCGGACCAACCCTACCAAGAGACCCAGTACTTC. Amino acid sequence: CASSEAPDQPYQETQYF. The chain carries TRBV2 and TRBJ2-5; D unresolved. From germline, CDR1 is SNHLY and CDR2 FYNNEI. The germline V and J ends were trimmed by 0 bases and 0 bases, with 14 bases remaining between them. This CDR3 region has 17 residues.

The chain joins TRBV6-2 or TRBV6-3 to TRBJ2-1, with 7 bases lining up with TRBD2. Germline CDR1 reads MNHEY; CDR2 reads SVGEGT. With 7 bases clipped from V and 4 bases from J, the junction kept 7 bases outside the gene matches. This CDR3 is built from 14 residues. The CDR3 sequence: CASNPSGPYNEQFF. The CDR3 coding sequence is TGTGCCAGCAACCCTAGCGGACCATACAATGAGCAGTTCTTC.

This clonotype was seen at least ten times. CDR3 DNA: TGTGCCAGCAGCCTCGGACAGTCAGCCTACGAGCAGTACTTC. Translated: CASSLGQSAYEQYF. The V and J genes are TRBV6-5 and TRBJ2-7, with a possible D match to TRBD1 (6 bases). CDR1 is MNHEY, CDR2 SVGAGI, per germline. The CDR3 totals 14 residues. V was clipped by 6 bases and J by 2 bases, with 14 bases between them.

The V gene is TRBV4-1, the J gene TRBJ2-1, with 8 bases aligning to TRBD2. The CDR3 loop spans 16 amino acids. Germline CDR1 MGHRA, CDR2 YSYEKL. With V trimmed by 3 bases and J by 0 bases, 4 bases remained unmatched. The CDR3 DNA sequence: TGCGCCAGCAGCCAGAAAAGCGGGAGCTCCTACAATGAGCAGTTCTTC. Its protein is CASSQKSGSSYNEQFF.

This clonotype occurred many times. CDR3 amino acids: CASSQGTGRGDEQYF. CDR3 nucleotide sequence: TGCGCCAGCAGCCAAGGGACAGGCCGGGGCGACGAGCAGTACTTC. The genes are TRBV4-3 and TRBJ2-7, with 7 nucleotides matching TRBD1. CDR1 and CDR2 (germline): LGHNA, YSLEER. The CDR3 runs to 15 residues. The junction had 8 bases not matched to a gene; V was cut back by 1 base and J by 5 bases.

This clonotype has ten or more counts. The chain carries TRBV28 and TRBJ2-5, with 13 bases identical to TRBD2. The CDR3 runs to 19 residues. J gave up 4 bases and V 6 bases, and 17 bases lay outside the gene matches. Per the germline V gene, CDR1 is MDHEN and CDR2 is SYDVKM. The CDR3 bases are TGTGCCAGCAGCTCCCCCGGGACTAGCGGGATTTCATTGGTAGAGACCCAGTACTTC. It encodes CASSSPGTSGISLVETQYF.

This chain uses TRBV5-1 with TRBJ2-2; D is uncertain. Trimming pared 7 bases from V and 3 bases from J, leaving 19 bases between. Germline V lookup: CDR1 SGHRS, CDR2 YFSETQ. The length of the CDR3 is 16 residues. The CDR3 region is CASGPIDPLDTGELFF. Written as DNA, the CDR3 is TGCGCCAGCGGCCCTATAGACCCCTTAGACACCGGGGAGCTGTTTTTT.

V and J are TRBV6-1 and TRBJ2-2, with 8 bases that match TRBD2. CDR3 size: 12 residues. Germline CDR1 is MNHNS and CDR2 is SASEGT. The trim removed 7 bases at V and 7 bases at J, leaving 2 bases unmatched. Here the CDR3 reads CASTAGGGELFF. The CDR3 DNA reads TGTGCCAGCACCGCGGGGGGCGGGGAGCTGTTTTTT.

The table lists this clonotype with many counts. The CDR3 here is CASSHGGLASSYEQYF. The CDR3 region has the DNA TGTGCCAGCAGCCACGGGGGGTTAGCCAGCTCCTACGAGCAGTACTTC. The chain uses TRBV14 and TRBJ2-7; 7 positions agree with TRBD2. CDR1 and CDR2 from the germline V gene are SGHDN and FVKESK. The ends lost 3 bases at V and 0 bases at J; junction bases unmatched: 8. The CDR3 is 16 amino acids.